This TCR beta chain was found in a study of OX40 agonist ivuxolimab in advanced cancers. Overall study: A mean age of about 56 years, range about 20 to 79, was recorded, and about 83% were male. Of the patients, three showed partial responses, one with hepatocellular carcinoma and two with cutaneous melanoma.

This CDR3 region has 17 residues. V gave up 3 bases and J gave up 4 bases, with 21 bases separating them. Germline CDR1 MNHNS, CDR2 SASEGT. The method was immunoSEQ multiplex PCR; TCRdb's version includes in-frame clones alone and lacks a portion of them. This sample yields roughly 90,000 clones, of which more than 70% are seen a single time; 0.2% to 0.25% belongs to the top ten. Study outcomes and limitations: Both blood CD4+ and CD8+ T cells showed clonal growth by week 6 at 0.1 to 3.0 mg/kg. Average numbers of expanded clones were greater in CD8+ T cells than in CD4+.

A remark on this clone: What it binds is unknown.

The input for sequencing was CD4+ or CD8+ T cells sorted from blood, taken in a trial of the OX40 agonist ivuxolimab. The chain couples TRBV6-1 to TRBJ1-2, with D perhaps TRBD1 (5 bases). The clonotype originates from an adult with an advanced solid tumor such as melanoma, head and neck, liver or kidney cancer. In DNA, the CDR3 is TGTGCCAGCAGTGAGGACGAAGGCTTCCGGACAATCTATGGCTACACCTTC. This codes for CASSEDEGFRTIYGYTF.